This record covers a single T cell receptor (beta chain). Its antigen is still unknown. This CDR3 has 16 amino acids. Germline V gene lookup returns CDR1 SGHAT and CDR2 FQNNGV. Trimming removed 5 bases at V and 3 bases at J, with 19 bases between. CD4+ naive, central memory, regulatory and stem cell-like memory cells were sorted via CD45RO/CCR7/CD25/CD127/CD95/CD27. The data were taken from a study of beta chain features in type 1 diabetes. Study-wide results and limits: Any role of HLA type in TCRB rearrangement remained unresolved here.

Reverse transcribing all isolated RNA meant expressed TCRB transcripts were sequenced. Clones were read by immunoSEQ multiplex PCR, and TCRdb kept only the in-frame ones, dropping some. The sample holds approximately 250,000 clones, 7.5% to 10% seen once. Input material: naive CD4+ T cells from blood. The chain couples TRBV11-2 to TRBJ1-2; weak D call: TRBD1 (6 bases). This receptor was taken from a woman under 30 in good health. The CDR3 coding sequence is TGTGCCAGCAGCCCAAGGGGACCGGACAGTCACTATGGCTACACCTTC. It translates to CASSPRGPDSHYGYTF.